A selection of T cell receptor beta chains follows, all from one sample in a study of CD8 T cells in Susac syndrome. From the immunoSEQ multiplex PCR reads, TCRdb called clonotypes with MiXCR, one entry per CDR3 protein. The repertoire holds about 130,000 distinct CDR3 sequences, with over 90% as singletons. Sequences were obtained from CD4+ T cells from PBMCs. Every receptor here comes from a human donor in good health. CDR3s include the opening cysteine and the closing phenylalanine or tryptophan. Fields, in order: CDR3 DNA, CDR3 protein, V gene, D gene, clone size, J gene. The D gene is left open where the match is weak. Rows may omit the clone size; those that give it use once, few, many or a size class.

DNA: TGCGCCAGCAGCCAAGGAGGACCTAGCGGGAGGAGAGTTTGGGATACGCAGTATTTT
CDR3: CASSQGGPSGRRVWDTQYF
V: TRBV4-1
D: TRBD2
size: once
J: TRBJ2-3

DNA: TGTGCCAGCAGCCAAGCTTCCGGGACACTCGCCCCCTACGAGCAGTACTTC
CDR3: CASSQASGTLAPYEQYF
V: TRBV3-1
D: -
size: once
J: TRBJ2-7

DNA: TGTGCCAGCTTCGTCGAGATCTCTGGAAACACCATATATTTT
CDR3: CASFVEISGNTIYF
V: TRBV18
D: -
size: -
J: TRBJ1-3

DNA: TGTGCCAGCAGCCAAGTCGACCGGAACGAGCAGTACTTC
CDR3: CASSQVDRNEQYF
V: TRBV3-1
D: -
size: -
J: TRBJ2-7

DNA: TGTGCCAGCAGTGATAGCACCACAGATACGCAGTATTTT
CDR3: CASSDSTTDTQYF
V: TRBV28
D: -
size: -
J: TRBJ2-3

DNA: TGCAGCGTTGAAGGGACAGGGGGGAACGAGCAGTACTTC
CDR3: CSVEGTGGNEQYF
V: TRBV29-1
D: TRBD1
size: once
J: TRBJ2-7

DNA: TGTGCCAGCAGGACTAGTTGGGGGGAGACCCAGTACTTC
CDR3: CASRTSWGETQYF
V: TRBV28
D: -
size: -
J: TRBJ2-5

DNA: TGTGCCAGCAGCTTTAGACAACAGGGGAACTACGAGCAGTACTTC
CDR3: CASSFRQQGNYEQYF
V: TRBV12-3/TRBV12-4
D: TRBD1
size: -
J: TRBJ2-7

DNA: TGTGCCAGCGCCCCAACTAGCGGACCTTACAATGAGCAGTTCTTC
CDR3: CASAPTSGPYNEQFF
V: TRBV3-1
D: TRBD2
size: -
J: TRBJ2-1

DNA: TGTGCCAGCTCACCTGACACCACTGAAGCTTTCTTT
CDR3: CASSPDTTEAFF
V: TRBV18
D: -
size: once
J: TRBJ1-1

DNA: TGTGCCAGCAGCTTAGGACCCGGGACAGTCTACAATGAGCAGTTCTTC
CDR3: CASSLGPGTVYNEQFF
V: TRBV7-2
D: TRBD1
size: -
J: TRBJ2-1

DNA: TGCGCCAGCAGTGTCAGGGATCGGGGTTCCGGGGAGCTGTTTTTT
CDR3: CASSVRDRGSGELFF
V: TRBV5-1
D: -
size: -
J: TRBJ2-2

DNA: TGTGCCAGTAGTGTTTTGATGGGATTTACCTCCTACAATGAGCAGTTCTTC
CDR3: CASSVLMGFTSYNEQFF
V: TRBV19
D: -
size: -
J: TRBJ2-1

DNA: TGTGCCATCAGTGGAGGGACAGGGACCTCTGGGGCCAACGTCCTGACTTTC
CDR3: CAISGGTGTSGANVLTF
V: TRBV10-3
D: TRBD1
size: -
J: TRBJ2-6